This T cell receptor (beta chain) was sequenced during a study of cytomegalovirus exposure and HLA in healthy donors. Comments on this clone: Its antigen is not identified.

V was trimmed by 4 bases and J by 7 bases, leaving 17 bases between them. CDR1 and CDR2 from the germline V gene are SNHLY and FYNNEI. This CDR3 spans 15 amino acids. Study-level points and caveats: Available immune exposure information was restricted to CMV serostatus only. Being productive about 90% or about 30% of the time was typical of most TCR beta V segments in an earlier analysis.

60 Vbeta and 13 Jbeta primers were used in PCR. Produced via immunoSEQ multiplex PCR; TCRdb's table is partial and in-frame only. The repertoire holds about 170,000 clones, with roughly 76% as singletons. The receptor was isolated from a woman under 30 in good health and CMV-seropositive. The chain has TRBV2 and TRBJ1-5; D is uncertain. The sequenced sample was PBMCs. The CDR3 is CASSAEGRVGQPQHF. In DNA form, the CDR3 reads TGTGCCAGCAGTGCGGAAGGGAGGGTTGGACAGCCCCAGCATTTT. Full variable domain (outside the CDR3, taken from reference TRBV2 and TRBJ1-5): EPEVTQTPSHQVTQMGQEVILRCVPISNHLYFYWYRQILGQKVEFLVSFYNNEISEKSEIFDDQFSVERPDGSNFTLKIRSTKLEDSAMYFCASSAEGRVGQPQHFGDGTRLSIL.